The 10 T cell receptor beta chains below come from one sample, sequenced in a study of T cells in Graves' hyperthyroidism and ophthalmopathy. RNA transcripts provided the source from which TCR beta CDR3 regions were amplified. TCR CDR3 regions were first amplified by RT-PCR with HTBI primers. TCRdb redid the calling of the multiplex PCR reads with MiXCR, one entry per CDR3 protein. Found here are some 490,000 distinct CDR3 sequences, approximately 22% of them singletons; the top ten hold around 54%. Specimen: blood. The origin of the receptors is a woman aged 65 to 85 with Graves' ophthalmopathy.

This clonotype was seen ten or more times. This chain connects TRBV29-1 to TRBJ2-5; TRBD2 is a possible D gene (6 bases). This CDR3 contains 11 residues. V lost 4 bases and J lost 5, with 8 bases in between. Germline V gene sequence: CDR1 SQVTM, CDR2 ANQGSEA. Here the CDR3 DNA reads TGCAGCGTTGGTGGGGGGGAGACCCAGTACTTC. The encoded protein is CSVGGGETQYF.

This rearrangement joins TRBV5-1 to TRBJ1-5; weak D call: TRBD1 (5 bases). From germline, CDR1 is SGHRS and CDR2 YFSETQ. V was pared by 3 bases and J by 2 bases, with 9 bases between. CDR3 length: 14 amino acids. The CDR3 DNA sequence: TGCGCCAGCAGCTGGGGGGATGGCAATCAGCCCCAGCATTTT. Translating gives CASSWGDGNQPQHF. The full variable domain, rest sourced from reference TRBV5-1 and TRBJ1-5, is KAGVTQTPRYLIKTRGQQVTLSCSPISGHRSVSWYQQTPGQGLQFLFEYFSETQRNKGNFPGRFSGRQFSNSRSEMNVSTLELGDSALYLCASSWGDGNQPQHFGDGTRLSIL.

The chain couples TRBV9 to TRBJ1-2; the D gene is possibly TRBD1 (6 bases). Germline values: CDR1 SGDLS, CDR2 YYNGEE. Trimming pared 0 bases from V and 9 bases from J, leaving 9 bases between. CDR3 length: 12 residues. CDR3 coding DNA: TGTGCCAGCAGCGTAGGAGGGGGAAGCTACACCTTC. Translation gives CASSVGGGSYTF.

The V gene is TRBV4-1, the J gene TRBJ2-1, with unresolved D. The V gene lost 0 bases and the J gene lost 11 bases, with 11 bases spanning the gap. This CDR3 spans 13 amino acids. Germline V gives CDR1 MGHRA, CDR2 YSYEKL. CDR3 residues: CASSQERHEKQFF. In DNA, the CDR3 is TGCGCCAGCAGCCAAGAAAGGCACGAGAAGCAGTTCTTC.

The V and J genes are TRBV6-9 and TRBJ2-7; 7 nucleotides agree with TRBD1. The J segment lost 7 bases and the V segment lost 3 bases, leaving 9 bases of the junction unmatched. CDR1 and CDR2 (germline): MNHGY, SVAAGI. The CDR3 is 14 residues long. The chain's CDR3 is CASSYDPGQKEQYF. In DNA, the CDR3 is TGTGCCAGCAGTTACGATCCGGGACAGAAAGAGCAGTACTTC.

This clonotype was counted many times. The rearrangement links TRBV11-2 to TRBJ2-1; D is possibly TRBD1 (6 bases). Germline V CDR1 and CDR2: SGHAT, FQNNGV. V lost 3 bases and J lost 2, with 11 bases in between. This CDR3 is 15 amino acids long. The CDR3 nucleotides read TGTGCCAGCAGCTTCGCGTGGGGGCCCTACAATGAGCAGTTCTTC. Translating gives CASSFAWGPYNEQFF. The full variable domain, its missing parts supplied by reference TRBV11-2 and TRBJ2-1, is EAGVAQSPRYKIIEKRQSVAFWCNPISGHATLYWYQQILGQGPKLLIQFQNNGVVDDSQLPKDRFSAERLKGVDSTLKIQPAKLEDSAVYLCASSFAWGPYNEQFFGPGTRLTVL.

The chain joins TRBV7-9 to TRBJ1-1; no definite D call. The germline CDR1 and CDR2 sequences are SEHNR and FQNEAQ (reference sequence). Trimming took off 4 bases at V and 7 bases at J, with 10 bases between the two ends. CDR3 size: 12 residues. The chain's CDR3 is CASSSSANEAFF. In DNA form, the CDR3 reads TGTGCCAGCAGCTCCTCGGCTAATGAAGCTTTCTTT. Full variable domain (missing parts from reference TRBV7-9 and TRBJ1-1): DTGVSQNPRHKITKRGQNVTFRCDPISEHNRLYWYRQTLGQGPEFLTYFQNEAQLEKSRLLSDRFSAERPKGSFSTLEIQRTEQGDSAMYLCASSSSANEAFFGQGTRLTVV.

This clonotype was counted between two and nine times. The J gene is TRBJ1-2, the V gene TRBV6-1, with TRBD1 identical over 7 bases. This CDR3 contains 13 residues. After removal of 6 bases from V and 6 bases from J, the junction contained 7 bases not matched to a gene. Per germline, CDR1 MNHNS and CDR2 SASEGT. The DNA of the CDR3 is TGTGCCAGCAGGAAGACAGGGAGGGATGGCTACACCTTC. It encodes CASRKTGRDGYTF.

V and J are TRBV6-2 or TRBV6-3 and TRBJ2-4; 7 bases map to TRBD1. The CDR3 runs 15 residues. CDR1 and CDR2 (germline): MNHEY, SVGEGT. Trimming at V came to 5 bases and at J to 2 bases, leaving 6 bases not matched to a gene. Here the CDR3 reads CASSRQTGTKNIQYF. Written as DNA, the CDR3 is TGTGCCAGCAGTCGTCAGACAGGGACCAAAAACATTCAGTACTTC.

V gene TRBV7-8 combines with J gene TRBJ2-6; a possible D gene is TRBD1 (6 bases). Germline V gives CDR1 SGHVS, CDR2 FQNEAQ. V lost 5 bases, J lost 2 bases, and 19 bases lay in between. The CDR3 has 18 amino acids. This CDR3 is CASSPRTVTAAGANVLTF. CDR3 coding DNA: TGTGCCAGCAGCCCAAGGACAGTGACTGCTGCTGGGGCCAACGTCCTGACTTTC.